The following is a T cell receptor beta chain sequence with its context. Its antigen is still unknown. Germline V CDR1 and CDR2: SGHRS, YFSETQ. This CDR3 contains 14 residues. V lost 4 bases and J 1 base, leaving 11 bases between the germline ends. This entry belongs to a study of T cell responses to AZD1222 COVID-19 vaccine. Points from the study as a whole: Recipients of two AZD1222 doses showed rising Spike-specific TCR breadth and depth. The reported proportion of spike-specific TCRs targeting unmutated variant regions was nearly half.

Assay used: immunoSEQ multiplex PCR; TCRdb lists only in-frame clones, some missing. The table has about 75,000 clones, about nine tenths seen once. The rearrangement joins TRBV5-1 to TRBJ1-1, with D unresolved. The material sequenced was peripheral blood, taken 28 days after the second AZD1222 dose. The receptor comes from an adult who received the AZD1222 COVID-19 vaccine. The CDR3 region is CASSPTTENTEAFF. In DNA, the CDR3 is TGCGCCAGCAGCCCTACTACAGAGAACACTGAAGCTTTCTTT.